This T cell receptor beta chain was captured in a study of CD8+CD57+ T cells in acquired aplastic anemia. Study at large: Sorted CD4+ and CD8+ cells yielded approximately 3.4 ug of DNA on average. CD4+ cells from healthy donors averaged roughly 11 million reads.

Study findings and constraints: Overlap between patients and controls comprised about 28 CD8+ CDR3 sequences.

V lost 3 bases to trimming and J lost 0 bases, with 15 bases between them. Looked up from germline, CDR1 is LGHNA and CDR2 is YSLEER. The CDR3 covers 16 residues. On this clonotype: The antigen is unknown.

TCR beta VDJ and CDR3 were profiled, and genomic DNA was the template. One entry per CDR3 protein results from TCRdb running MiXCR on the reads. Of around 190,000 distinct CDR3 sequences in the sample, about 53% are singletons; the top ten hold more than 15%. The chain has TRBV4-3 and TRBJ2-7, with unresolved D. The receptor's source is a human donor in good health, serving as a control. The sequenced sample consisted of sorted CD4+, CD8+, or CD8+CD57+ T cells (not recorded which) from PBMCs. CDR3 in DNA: TGCGCCAGCAGCCATGTATTACAAGGGAACTCCTACGAGCAGTACTTC. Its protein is CASSHVLQGNSYEQYF.